The next 23 T cell receptor beta chains were all read from a single sample in a study of T cell repertoires in ileal Crohn's disease. Profiling relied on immunoSEQ multiplex PCR, and the TCRdb table lists in-frame clones only, not all of them. The sample includes about 10,000 clones, approximately 80% of them seen just once. The time point: neoterminal ileum biopsy at postoperative endoscopy, about 6 months after surgery. The sequencing sample was made of ileal tissue. These receptors were collected from an adult with Crohn's disease.

V usage is TRBV6-6 and J usage is TRBJ1-6, with D unclear. V gave up 4 bases and J gave up 5 bases, with 15 bases separating them. The CDR3 is 16 amino acids. CDR1 MNHNY and CDR2 SVGAGI come from the germline V gene (reference sequence). The CDR3 DNA sequence: TGTGCCAGCAGTTCTGGGCCTAAGGGAGATAATTCACCCCTCCACTTT. Translated, it gives CASSSGPKGDNSPLHF.

The rearrangement uses TRBV19 and TRBJ2-1; TRBD2 matches at 13 bases. Germline CDR1 and CDR2: LNHDA and SQIVND (reference sequence). The CDR3 consists of 18 residues. J lost 3 bases, V lost 5 bases, and 10 bases had no gene match. DNA of the CDR3: TGTGCCAGTAGTCCCCGGACTAGCGGGAGATCAGGCTACAATGAGCAGTTCTTC. As protein: CASSPRTSGRSGYNEQFF.

V usage is TRBV20-1 and J usage is TRBJ2-5; the match to TRBD2 covers 7 bases. The V gene end was trimmed by 8 bases and the J gene end by 5 bases; junction bases not matched to a gene: 5. This CDR3 has 11 residues. CDR1 and CDR2 from the germline V gene are DFQATT and SNEGSKA (reference sequence). The CDR3 nucleotides read TGCAGTTCGCGGGGGAGGGAGACCCAGTACTTC. This gives the protein CSSRGRETQYF.

V and J are TRBV7-2 and TRBJ2-1; 7 positions agree with TRBD2. CDR1 is SGHTA, CDR2 FQGNSA, per germline. The CDR3 totals 16 residues. With V trimmed by 1 base and J by 9 bases, 12 bases remained unmatched. The CDR3 bases are TGTGCCAGCAGCTTAGGCGCTAGCGGTCTTCAAGGTGAGCAGTTCTTC. Translated: CASSLGASGLQGEQFF. Filled out from reference TRBV7-2 and TRBJ2-1, the complete variable domain reads GAGVSQSPSNKVTEKGKDVELRCDPISGHTALYWYRQSLGQGLEFLIYFQGNSAPDKSGLPSDRFSAERTGGSVSTLTIQRTQQEDSAVYLCASSLGASGLQGEQFFGPGTRLTVL.

V usage is TRBV5-1 and J usage is TRBJ1-2; D uncertain. Trimming removed 4 bases from V and 7 bases from J, with 17 bases in between. Looked up from germline, CDR1 is SGHRS and CDR2 is YFSETQ. This CDR3 spans 14 amino acids. The CDR3 DNA reads as TGCGCCAGCAGCGTGGACTACATGACCGGTGGCTACACCTTC. Protein: CASSVDYMTGGYTF.

J is TRBJ2-6 and V is TRBV19; D possibly corresponds to TRBD1 (6 bases). Germline values: CDR1 LNHDA, CDR2 SQIVND (reference sequence). The CDR3 totals 17 residues. Trimming cost V 1 base and J 2 bases, with 12 bases left between them. The CDR3: CASSIVIGGAGANVLTF. CDR3 sequence (DNA): TGTGCCAGTAGTATAGTTATTGGGGGCGCTGGGGCCAACGTCCTGACTTTC.

The rearrangement joins TRBV7-9 to TRBJ1-2, with D perhaps matching TRBD1 (5 bases). The CDR3 is 15 residues long. Looked up from germline, CDR1 is SEHNR and CDR2 is FQNEAQ (reference sequence). Between the trimmed V and J ends, which lost 2 bases and 0 bases, there was a span of 10 bases. CDR3 protein: CASSLITGANYGYTF. CDR3 in DNA: TGTGCCAGCAGCTTAATAACAGGCGCTAACTATGGCTACACCTTC.

The genes are TRBV28 and TRBJ2-5, with 9 bases identical to TRBD1. Near its end, the DNA agrees better with TRBJ2-7, so the J call may be wrong. Per the germline V gene, CDR1 is MDHEN and CDR2 is SYDVKM. This CDR3 comprises 15 residues. The CDR3 sequence: CASSAGGTGFYEQYF. The CDR3 DNA reads as TGTGCCAGCAGTGCAGGCGGGACAGGGTTCTACGAGCAGTACTTC.

This clone was recorded a few times. The rearrangement uses TRBV7-3 and TRBJ1-1, with 9 bases identical to TRBD1. The V gene's germline CDR1 is SGHTA and CDR2 FQGTGA. The trim removed 5 bases at V and 3 bases at J, leaving 7 bases unmatched. The CDR3 totals 15 residues. The CDR3 coding sequence is TGTGCCAGCAGCCCGACAGGGGGTACGGACACTGAAGCTTTCTTT. This codes for CASSPTGGTDTEAFF.

The chain carries TRBV6-6 and TRBJ1-5; 9 positions match TRBD1. J gave up 3 bases and V 6 bases, and 6 bases lay outside the gene matches. Germline V gives CDR1 MNHNY, CDR2 SVGAGI (reference sequence). The CDR3 has 15 amino acids. This CDR3 is CASRGGQGNNQPQHF. For the CDR3, the DNA is TGTGCCAGCAGGGGGGGACAGGGCAACAATCAGCCCCAGCATTTT.

The genes are TRBV30 and TRBJ2-7, with 7 bases that match TRBD2. The CDR3 runs 16 residues. After removal of 0 bases from V and 2 bases from J, the junction contained 10 bases not matched to a gene. The V gene's germline CDR1 is GTSNPN and CDR2 SVGIG (reference sequence). The CDR3 loop is CAWSVSRTSATYEQYF. DNA for the CDR3: TGTGCCTGGAGTGTATCCCGGACTAGTGCAACCTACGAGCAGTACTTC. The full variable domain, rest sourced from reference TRBV30 and TRBJ2-7, is SQTIHQWPATLVQPVGSPLSLECTVEGTSNPNLYWYRQAAGRGLQLLFYSVGIGQISSEVPQNLSASRPQDRQFILSSKKLLLSDSGFYLCAWSVSRTSATYEQYFGPGTRLTVT.

The chain recombines TRBV4-3 with TRBJ2-7; 9 nucleotides line up with TRBD2. Losses at the gene ends were 4 bases for V and 3 bases for J; bases not matched to a gene: 10. The CDR3 extends over 16 amino acids. Germline CDR1 reads LGHNA; CDR2 reads YSLEER. CDR3 protein: CASSLGLAGESYEQYF. The CDR3 DNA is TGCGCCAGCAGCCTAGGCTTAGCGGGAGAGAGCTACGAGCAGTACTTC.

This chain joins TRBV5-5 and TRBJ1-5; weak D call: TRBD1 (5 bases). The germline CDR1 and CDR2 sequences are SGHKS and YYEKEE (reference sequence). This CDR3 is built from 15 residues. V lost 4 bases and J lost 2, with 13 bases in between. The CDR3 is CASSGAPQGNQPQHF. The CDR3 DNA sequence: TGTGCCAGCAGCGGGGCTCCACAGGGCAATCAGCCCCAGCATTTT.

In DNA form, the CDR3 reads TGTGCCAGCAGCTTAGGTCGCGGGACTAGCAGATACGAGCAGTACTTC. This codes for CASSLGRGTSRYEQYF. The genes are TRBV7-2 and TRBJ2-7; 9 bases align to TRBD2. This CDR3 spans 16 amino acids. Germline trimming cut 1 base from V and 4 bases from J; bases unmatched to any gene: 8. The germline gives CDR1 SGHTA, CDR2 FQGNSA.

The table lists this clone with a count of one. This chain links TRBV6-5 with TRBJ1-5, with D possibly matching TRBD1 (5 bases). Germline V gene data show CDR1 as MNHEY and CDR2 as SVGAGI. The CDR3 has 16 amino acids. V lost 3 bases to trimming and J lost 0 bases, with 12 bases between them. The CDR3 protein is CASSYTPQGSNQPQHF. CDR3 coding DNA: TGTGCCAGCAGTTATACTCCCCAGGGTAGCAATCAGCCCCAGCATTTT.

J is TRBJ2-1 and V is TRBV30, with 8 bases fitting TRBD1. Per the germline V gene, CDR1 is GTSNPN and CDR2 is SVGIG (reference sequence). CDR3 size: 15 residues. Unmatched junction bases numbered 6, after V lost 1 base and J lost 4 bases. This chain's CDR3 is CAWSEGQGRYNEQFF. In nucleotides, the CDR3 is TGTGCCTGGAGTGAAGGACAGGGAAGATACAATGAGCAGTTCTTC.

Concerning this clone itself: Other nucleotide sequences from this sample produce the same CDR3. The chain has TRBV6-5 and TRBJ1-1; the match to TRBD1 covers 7 bases. The CDR3 sequence is 14 residues long. Germline V CDR1 and CDR2: MNHEY, SVGAGI. Trimming removed 6 bases from V and 2 bases from J; junction bases left unmatched: 6. The CDR3 is CASSRGQANTEAFF. CDR3 sequence (DNA): TGTGCCAGCAGCCGTGGACAGGCCAACACTGAAGCTTTCTTT.

The chain carries TRBV7-2 and TRBJ1-4, with TRBD1 matching 11 bases. Germline V gives CDR1 SGHTA, CDR2 FQGNSA. Germline trimming cut 4 bases from V and 8 bases from J; bases unmatched to any gene: 9. The CDR3 totals 16 residues. The CDR3, as DNA: TGTGCCAGCAGCTCCCGTTTTGGGACAGGGGGAGAAAAACTGTTTTTT. It codes for CASSSRFGTGGEKLFF.

Written as DNA, the CDR3 is TGTGCCAGCAGCCTCAGCGGGGGGCACGCAGATACGCAGTATTTT. Its protein is CASSLSGGHADTQYF. The chain recombines TRBV7-2 with TRBJ2-3; the match to TRBD2 covers 9 bases. The V gene's germline CDR1 is SGHTA and CDR2 FQGNSA. The CDR3 sequence is 15 residues long. V shed 5 bases and J 4 bases; nucleotides not matched to a gene: 7.

This clone was counted a single time. The J gene is TRBJ2-7, the V gene TRBV5-1; weak D call: TRBD2 (5 bases). Germline CDR1 reads SGHRS; CDR2 reads YFSETQ. V was clipped by 6 bases and J by 3 bases, with 10 bases between them. This CDR3 contains 12 residues. CDR3: CASTPGVYEQYF. CDR3 bases: TGCGCCAGCACACCCGGGGTCTACGAGCAGTACTTC.

In the case of this clone: Other DNA sequences in the same sample also yield this CDR3. V and J are TRBV9 and TRBJ2-3; 8 bases fit TRBD2. Looked up from germline, CDR1 is SGDLS and CDR2 is YYNGEE. The J segment lost 4 bases and the V segment lost 0 bases, leaving 4 bases of the junction unmatched. This CDR3 comprises 15 residues. The CDR3 sequence is CASSVAAGAADTQYF. As DNA, the CDR3 is TGTGCCAGCAGCGTAGCAGCGGGAGCCGCAGATACGCAGTATTTT. Full variable domain (outside the CDR3, taken from reference TRBV9 and TRBJ2-3): DSGVTQTPKHLITATGQRVTLRCSPRSGDLSVYWYQQSLDQGLQFLIQYYNGEERAKGNILERFSAQQFPDLHSELNLSSLELGDSALYFCASSVAAGAADTQYFGPGTRLTVL.

This clone was counted a single time. This rearrangement joins TRBV18 to TRBJ1-5; D is perhaps TRBD1 (6 bases). Per germline, CDR1 KGHSH and CDR2 LQKENI. The germline V and J ends were trimmed by 3 bases and 0 bases, with 9 bases remaining between them. This CDR3 region has 15 residues. The CDR3 region has the DNA TGTGCCAGCTCACCCGGGGGGCGTAGCAATCAGCCCCAGCATTTT. Translation gives CASSPGGRSNQPQHF.

The rearrangement links TRBV5-1 to TRBJ2-5; 12 bases match TRBD2. V was clipped by 4 bases and J by 5 bases; unmatched bases: 6. This CDR3 spans 15 amino acids. Germline lookup yields CDR1 SGHRS and CDR2 YFSETQ. The CDR3 coding sequence is TGCGCCAGCAGCCTAGCGGGAGGGTCCGGGGAGACCCAGTACTTC. Translating it yields CASSLAGGSGETQYF.